The 26 T cell receptor beta chains below all came from one sample that was sequenced in a study of blood T cell repertoires in COVID-19. Some clones are missing from TCRdb's copy, which holds only in-frame ones; the method was immunoSEQ multiplex PCR. The table has roughly 100,000 clones, 69% seen once; the top ten hold roughly 6%. The sample comprised peripheral blood. These receptors came from an elderly man with acute or convalescent COVID-19.

The V and J genes are TRBV2 and TRBJ2-5; TRBD1 agrees at 12 bases. Germline V lookup: CDR1 SNHLY, CDR2 FYNNEI. This CDR3 comprises 15 residues. The ends lost 6 bases at V and 4 bases at J; junction bases unmatched: 6. The CDR3 DNA reads as TGTGCCAGCAGGGGACAGGGGGCGCCGGCAGAGACCCAGTACTTC. It encodes CASRGQGAPAETQYF.

The chain recombines TRBV4-2 with TRBJ2-7; possibly TRBD2 for D (6 bases). Deletions cut 1 base from V and 2 bases from J, with 12 bases between. Germline V gene data show CDR1 as LGHNA and CDR2 as YNFKEQ. This CDR3 comprises 15 residues. Here the CDR3 DNA reads TGTGCCAGCAGCCAAGTCTTAGCGGACGCCTACGAGCAGTACTTC. Encoded protein: CASSQVLADAYEQYF.

The count of this clone is one. The chain joins TRBV27 to TRBJ2-1; a possible D gene is TRBD1 (5 bases). The CDR3 contains 16 residues. V lost 5 bases and J 7 bases, leaving 21 bases between the germline ends. Germline CDR1 MNHEY, CDR2 SMNVEV (reference sequence). The CDR3 here is CASSPRKTVGHNEQFF. The CDR3 DNA reads TGTGCCAGCAGTCCCCGGAAGACCGTGGGGCATAATGAGCAGTTCTTC.

The genes are TRBV3-1 (or the pseudogene TRBV3-2) and TRBJ2-1, with 8 bases lining up with TRBD1. The CDR3 is made up of 14 amino acids. The J segment lost 5 bases and the V segment lost 1 base, leaving 1 base of the junction unmatched. Germline loops: CDR1 LGHDT, CDR2 YNNKEL (reference sequence). CDR3 loop: CASSQAGGHNEQFF. The CDR3 bases are TGTGCCAGCAGCCAAGCAGGGGGCCACAATGAGCAGTTCTTC.

The CDR3 DNA follows: TGTGCCAGCAGTTTTTTGACTAGCGGGAGTCTGAACGAGCAGTACTTC. Amino acids: CASSFLTSGSLNEQYF. The genes are TRBV27 and TRBJ2-7, with 12 positions matching TRBD2. V lost 3 bases to trimming and J lost 5 bases; unmatched junction nucleotides: 8. This CDR3 has 16 residues. Germline values: CDR1 MNHEY, CDR2 SMNVEV (reference sequence).

The rearrangement links TRBV5-5 to TRBJ2-7; D ambiguous. Trimming stripped 2 bases from V and 6 bases from J, with 12 bases between. The germline gives CDR1 SGHKS, CDR2 YYEKEE (reference sequence). The CDR3 covers 13 residues. This chain's CDR3 is CASSFGTGGEQYF. The CDR3 nucleotides read TGTGCCAGCAGCTTCGGTACGGGTGGCGAGCAGTACTTC.

The chain carries TRBV7-2 and TRBJ1-4, with 8 bases aligning to TRBD1. Germline V gene lookup returns CDR1 SGHTA and CDR2 FQGNSA. The CDR3 covers 15 residues. The trim removed 4 bases at V and 4 bases at J, leaving 5 bases unmatched. The CDR3 DNA reads as TGTGCCAGCAGCTACTTGGGACAGGATAATGAAAAACTGTTTTTT. Its translation is CASSYLGQDNEKLFF.

The chain links TRBV9 to TRBJ1-2; D unresolved. Trimming stripped 4 bases from V and 6 bases from J, with 13 bases between. Germline values: CDR1 SGDLS, CDR2 YYNGEE. This CDR3 has 13 amino acids. CDR3 region: CASSPGERHGYTF. The CDR3 nucleotides read TGTGCCAGCAGCCCCGGGGAGCGGCATGGCTACACCTTC.

This chain uses TRBV24-1 with TRBJ2-1; possible D gene TRBD1, 6 bases. Trimming removed 5 bases from V and 3 bases from J, with 7 bases in between. Germline-derived CDR1 and CDR2 are KGHDR and SFDVKD. CDR3 length: 13 amino acids. CDR3 in amino acids: CATSGGGYNEQFF. Written as DNA, the CDR3 is TGTGCCACCAGTGGAGGGGGCTACAATGAGCAGTTCTTC.

This chain connects TRBV5-1 to TRBJ2-1, with 7 nucleotides matching TRBD1. Trimming at V came to 2 bases and at J to 3 bases, leaving 8 bases not matched to a gene. Germline V lookup: CDR1 SGHRS, CDR2 YFSETQ. This CDR3 is 16 amino acids long. The DNA of the CDR3 is TGCGCCAGCAGCTTTTCCGGGACAGAGGGCTACAATGAGCAGTTCTTC. As protein: CASSFSGTEGYNEQFF.

The V gene is TRBV2, the J gene TRBJ1-1, with D perhaps matching TRBD1 (6 bases). CDR1 SNHLY and CDR2 FYNNEI come from the germline V gene. The CDR3 loop spans 13 amino acids. Trimming took off 6 bases at V and 7 bases at J, with 15 bases between the two ends. The CDR3 DNA follows: TGTGCCAGCAGGCACGACAGGACCTATGAAGCTTTCTTT. Protein product: CASRHDRTYEAFF. The whole variable domain, filled in from reference TRBV2 and TRBJ1-1, reads EPEVTQTPSHQVTQMGQEVILRCVPISNHLYFYWYRQILGQKVEFLVSFYNNEISEKSEIFDDQFSVERPDGSNFTLKIRSTKLEDSAMYFCASRHDRTYEAFFGQGTRLTVV.

This clone was recorded a few times. This sequence joins TRBV10-1 and TRBJ2-3; 10 positions match TRBD1. Trimming took 0 bases from V and 5 from J; bases not matched to a gene: 8. Germline assignment: CDR1 WNHNN and CDR2 SYGVQD (reference sequence). This CDR3 is built from 17 residues. DNA for the CDR3: TGCGCCAGCAGTGAGTCTCCCCCGGGACAGGGGAGAGATACGCAGTATTTT. This encodes CASSESPPGQGRDTQYF.

This clone has only one observation. The chain links TRBV5-8 to TRBJ1-6; TRBD1 matches 9 bases. The ends lost 0 bases at V and 10 bases at J; junction bases unmatched: 8. The CDR3 runs to 16 residues. In germline, CDR1 is SGHTS, CDR2 YDEGEE. The CDR3 DNA reads TGTGCCAGCAGCTTGGGATTCGGGACAGGGTGGTCACCCCTCCACTTT. This codes for CASSLGFGTGWSPLHF. Using reference TRBV5-8 and TRBJ1-6 for the parts outside the CDR3, the full variable domain is EAGVTQSPTHLIKTRGQQATLRCSPISGHTSVYWYQQALGLGLQFLLWYDEGEERNRGNFPPRFSGRQFPNYSSELNVNALELEDSALYLCASSLGFGTGWSPLHFGNGTRLTVT.

The sample holds one count of this clone. The V and J genes are TRBV4-3 and TRBJ1-6; D gene ambiguous. This CDR3 is built from 18 residues. Germline V CDR1 and CDR2: LGHNA, YSLEER. The V end lost 0 bases, the J end lost 0 bases, and 12 bases lay between the germline ends. This CDR3 is CASSQDSPTSSYNSPLHF. The CDR3 DNA reads TGCGCCAGCAGCCAAGATTCCCCGACTAGCTCCTATAATTCACCCCTCCACTTT.

This clone was picked up a small number of times. The chain joins TRBV18 to TRBJ1-3, with 10 nucleotides matching TRBD1. The CDR3 sequence is 15 residues long. The J segment lost 2 bases and the V segment lost 4 bases, leaving 2 bases of the junction unmatched. CDR1 and CDR2 (germline): KGHSH, LQKENI. DNA for the CDR3: TGTGCCAGCTCACGGGACAGGGGACCTGGAAACACCATATATTTT. Its protein product is CASSRDRGPGNTIYF.

This clone was found a few times. V gene TRBV28 combines with J gene TRBJ2-7; TRBD1 might be the D (6 bases). Germline V lookup: CDR1 MDHEN, CDR2 SYDVKM. This CDR3 contains 12 residues. The V gene lost 4 bases and the J gene lost 3 bases, with 7 bases spanning the gap. CDR3 DNA sequence: TGTGCCAGCAGTTCAGGGGACTACGAGCAGTACTTC. Amino acids: CASSSGDYEQYF.

The J gene is TRBJ2-4, the V gene TRBV6-4; 10 bases are shared with TRBD1. CDR3 length equals 18 residues. Germline values: CDR1 MRHNA, CDR2 SNTAGT. The junction had 14 bases not matched to a gene; V was cut back by 9 bases and J by 0 bases. The CDR3 region has the DNA TGTGCCAGGGGACAGGGGACCGATGGGCTTCTAGCCAAAAACATTCAGTACTTC. Protein product: CARGQGTDGLLAKNIQYF.

V and J are TRBV7-2 and TRBJ2-5; no firm D call. This CDR3 region has 15 residues. Per germline, CDR1 SGHTA and CDR2 FQGNSA. The V end was cut by 0 bases, the J end by 4 bases, with 12 bases between. DNA of the CDR3: TGTGCCAGCAGCTTAGCGCGCGGAGTAGGAGAGACCCAGTACTTC. Translation: CASSLARGVGETQYF.

The chain joins TRBV7-2 to TRBJ1-2; D gene unclear. The germline V gene has CDR1 SGHTA and CDR2 FQGNSA. Trimming took off 1 base at V and 4 bases at J, with 13 bases between the two ends. The CDR3 spans 15 residues. The CDR3 loop is CASSLGRILPYGYTF. As DNA, the CDR3 is TGTGCCAGCAGCTTAGGACGCATACTACCCTATGGCTACACCTTC.

The rearrangement uses TRBV6-5 and TRBJ2-7, with 10 bases fitting TRBD2. CDR1 and CDR2 from the germline V gene are MNHEY and SVGAGI. With V trimmed by 10 bases and J by 6 bases, 9 bases remained unmatched. The CDR3 has 13 amino acids. The DNA for the CDR3 is TGTGCCACTCTTAGGGGACTAGCGAGCGAGCAGTACTTC. This translates into CATLRGLASEQYF.

The V call is TRBV5-4, the J call TRBJ2-5, with 12 nucleotides matching TRBD1. The CDR3 runs to 16 residues. The V gene end was trimmed by 2 bases and the J gene end by 1 base; junction bases not matched to a gene: 3. The germline V gene has CDR1 SGHNT and CDR2 YYREEE (reference sequence). The CDR3 DNA reads TGTGCCAGCAGCTTAAGGGACAGGGGGCTCCAAGAGACCCAGTACTTC. It yields the protein CASSLRDRGLQETQYF.

The chain combines TRBV7-2 with TRBJ2-3, with 8 nucleotides matching TRBD1. The germline V gene encodes CDR1 SGHTA and CDR2 FQGNSA. V dropped 6 bases and J dropped 3; count of bases not matched to a gene: 11. The CDR3 totals 16 residues. CDR3 region: CASSYTGGLGTDTQYF. The CDR3 nucleotides read TGTGCCAGCAGTTATACAGGGGGTTTAGGGACAGATACGCAGTATTTT.

The CDR3 protein is CASMRGTDTQYF. As DNA, the CDR3 is TGTGCCAGCATGCGAGGCACAGATACGCAGTATTTT. The V call is TRBV12-3 or TRBV12-4, the J call TRBJ2-3; D not resolved. V lost 7 bases and J lost 1, with 6 bases in between. The CDR3 runs 12 residues.

The sample holds a few counts of this clone. The chain uses TRBV5-4 and TRBJ2-7; TRBD1 agrees at 11 bases. This CDR3 is built from 15 residues. Germline loops: CDR1 SGHNT, CDR2 YYREEE (reference sequence). The ends lost 5 bases at V and 5 bases at J; junction bases unmatched: 9. CDR3: CASSYRDRGSDEQYF. CDR3 DNA: TGTGCCAGCAGTTACCGGGACAGGGGGAGCGACGAGCAGTACTTC. Filled out from reference TRBV5-4 and TRBJ2-7, the complete variable domain reads ETGVTQSPTHLIKTRGQQVTLRCSSQSGHNTVSWYQQALGQGPQFIFQYYREEENGRGNFPPRFSGLQFPNYSSELNVNALELDDSALYLCASSYRDRGSDEQYFGPGTRLTVT.

There are a few counts of this clone. The gene calls are TRBV28 and TRBJ1-4, with TRBD1 identical over 9 bases. The J segment lost 8 bases and the V segment lost 6 bases, leaving 1 base of the junction unmatched. From germline, CDR1 is MDHEN and CDR2 SYDVKM. The CDR3 extends over 12 amino acids. For the CDR3, the DNA is TGTGCCAGCAGGACAGGGGGGGAAAAACTGTTTTTT. Protein product: CASRTGGEKLFF.

This rearrangement joins TRBV27 to TRBJ1-2; 9 positions agree with TRBD1. Trimming cost V 5 bases and J 6 bases; bases outside gene matches: 13. CDR3 length: 16 amino acids. Germline V lookup: CDR1 MNHEY, CDR2 SMNVEV (reference sequence). CDR3 sequence (DNA): TGTGCCAGCAGTCGGGCGTCGGGACAGGGAATACATGGCTACACCTTC. The encoded protein is CASSRASGQGIHGYTF.